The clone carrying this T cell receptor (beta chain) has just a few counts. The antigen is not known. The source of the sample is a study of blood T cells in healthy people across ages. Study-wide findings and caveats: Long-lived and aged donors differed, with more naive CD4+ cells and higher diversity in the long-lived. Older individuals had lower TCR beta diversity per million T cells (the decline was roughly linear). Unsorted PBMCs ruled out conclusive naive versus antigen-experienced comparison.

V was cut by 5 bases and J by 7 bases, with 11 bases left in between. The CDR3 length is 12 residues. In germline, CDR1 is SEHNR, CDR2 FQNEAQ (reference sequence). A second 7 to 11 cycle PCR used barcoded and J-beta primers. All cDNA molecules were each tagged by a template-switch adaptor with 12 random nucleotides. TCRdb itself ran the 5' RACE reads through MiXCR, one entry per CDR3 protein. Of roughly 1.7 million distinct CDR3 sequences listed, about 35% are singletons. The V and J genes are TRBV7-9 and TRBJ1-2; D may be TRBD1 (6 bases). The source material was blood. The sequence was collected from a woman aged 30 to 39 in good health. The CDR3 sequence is CASSLSGVGYTF. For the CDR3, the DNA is TGTGCCAGCAGCCTTTCAGGGGTTGGCTACACCTTC.